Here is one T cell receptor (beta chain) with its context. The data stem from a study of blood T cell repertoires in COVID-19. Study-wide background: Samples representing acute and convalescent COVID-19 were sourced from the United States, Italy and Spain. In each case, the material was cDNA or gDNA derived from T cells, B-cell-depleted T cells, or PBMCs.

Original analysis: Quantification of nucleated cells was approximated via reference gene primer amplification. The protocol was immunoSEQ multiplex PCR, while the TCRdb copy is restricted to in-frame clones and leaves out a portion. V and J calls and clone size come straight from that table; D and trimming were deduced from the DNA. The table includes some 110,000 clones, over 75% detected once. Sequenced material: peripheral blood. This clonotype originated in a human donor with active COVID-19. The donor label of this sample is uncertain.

As DNA, the CDR3 is TGTGCCAGCAGCCTAGACGGCTATGGCTACACCTTC. It yields the protein CASSLDGYGYTF. This chain joins TRBV7-9 and TRBJ1-2; D is unclear. Between the trimmed V and J ends, which lost 5 bases and 4 bases, there was a span of 8 bases. The germline gives CDR1 SEHNR, CDR2 FQNEAQ (reference sequence). This CDR3 is 12 amino acids long.